Listed here are 27 T cell receptor beta chains from one sample, sequenced in a study of blood T cells in healthy people across ages. Alongside a J-beta primer mix, a sample-barcoded 5' primer served in a second PCR lasting roughly 6 to 11 cycles. TCRdb recomputed calls from the 5' RACE reads with MiXCR, one row per CDR3 protein. The sample contains roughly 1,100,000 distinct CDR3 sequences, roughly 24% of which appear only once. This sample was shared with a second study, whose subject was T cells of mothers and their children.

Sequenced sample: blood. The source of these receptors is a girl aged 2-9 years in good health.

This clonotype turned up a few times. This chain connects TRBV20-1 to TRBJ1-6; D is ambiguous. The CDR3 totals 17 residues. Germline values: CDR1 DFQATT, CDR2 SNEGSKA (reference sequence). The V end was cut by 3 bases, the J end by 0 bases, with 15 bases between. DNA of the CDR3: TGCAGTGCTAGGAGCTTCGGGCAGAGCTCCTATAATTCACCCCTCCACTTT. Translating it yields CSARSFGQSSYNSPLHF.

This clonotype was recorded at least ten times. V and J are TRBV11-2 and TRBJ2-5; TRBD1 matches at 7 bases. Germline V gene lookup returns CDR1 SGHAT and CDR2 FQNNGV. Unmatched junction bases numbered 10, after V lost 4 bases and J lost 14 bases. There are 12 residues in the CDR3. The CDR3 nucleotides read TGTGCCAGCAGCTCCCAGGGACAGAGACTTTACTTC. Protein product: CASSSQGQRLYF.

The chain uses TRBV12-5 and TRBJ2-2; D not certain. V lost 5 bases and J lost 5, with 15 bases in between. CDR1 LGHNT and CDR2 FRNRAP come from the germline V gene. CDR3 length: 15 residues. The CDR3 protein is CASGPPAIGTGELFF. CDR3 nucleotides: TGTGCTAGTGGTCCCCCAGCTATCGGGACCGGGGAGCTGTTTTTT.

This clonotype was counted a few times. This chain connects TRBV27 to TRBJ2-4; unclear D gene. Looked up from germline, CDR1 is MNHEY and CDR2 is SMNVEV (reference sequence). With 1 base removed from V and 1 base from J, the gap between germline ends came to 8 bases. The CDR3 is made up of 15 amino acids. The CDR3 bases are TGTGCCAGCAGTTTATTGTTCGGGGCCAAAAACATTCAGTACTTC. This encodes CASSLLFGAKNIQYF.

The chain couples TRBV6-5 to TRBJ1-4, with D possibly being TRBD1 (5 bases). V gave up 2 bases and J gave up 5 bases, with 12 bases separating them. The CDR3 loop spans 15 amino acids. Germline V gives CDR1 MNHEY, CDR2 SVGAGI. CDR3 amino acids: CASSYNRQPNEKLFF. CDR3 sequence (DNA): TGTGCCAGCAGTTACAACAGGCAGCCCAATGAAAAACTGTTTTTT.

CDR3 nucleotides: TGCGCCAGCAGCCAAGATAGTTATTCAGCGGGGGGGCTTGAGCAGTTCTTC. Residues: CASSQDSYSAGGLEQFF. The chain uses TRBV4-3 and TRBJ2-1; 10 bases match TRBD2. Germline trimming cut 0 bases from V and 9 bases from J; bases unmatched to any gene: 11. This CDR3 has 17 residues. Per germline, CDR1 LGHNA and CDR2 YSLEER.

The CDR3 DNA sequence: TGTGCCAGCAGGTCTCCTGGGGGGGCCGAGACCCAGTACTTC. Protein sequence: CASRSPGGAETQYF. The gene calls are TRBV21-1 and TRBJ2-5; the table's D call of TRBD1 was not tested on the DNA. TRBV21-1 is labeled a pseudogene. The CDR3 has 14 residues.

The chain joins TRBV18 to TRBJ2-5; TRBD2 might be the D (6 bases). The CDR3 is 15 amino acids. In germline, CDR1 is KGHSH, CDR2 LQKENI. V shed 2 bases and J shed 1 base, with 11 bases lying between them. In DNA form, the CDR3 reads TGTGCCAGCTCACCATTGGGACTTGTCCAAGAGACCCAGTACTTC. Translating gives CASSPLGLVQETQYF.

This clonotype was picked up many times. The gene calls are TRBV29-1 and TRBJ1-1; perhaps TRBD1 as D (6 bases). The CDR3 is made up of 13 amino acids. Germline V CDR1 and CDR2: SQVTM, ANQGSEA. The V gene lost 7 bases and the J gene lost 0 bases, with 12 bases spanning the gap. CDR3 DNA: TGCAGCGCTCGGGGGCTGATGAACACTGAAGCTTTCTTT. Its translation is CSARGLMNTEAFF.

The rearrangement links TRBV7-2 to TRBJ2-5; TRBD2 agrees at 7 bases. The J call may be in error: the DNA end matches TRBJ2-1 better. The CDR3 has 15 amino acids. Germline-derived CDR1 and CDR2 are SGHTA and FQGNSA. In DNA form, the CDR3 reads TGTGCCAGCAGGGGGGGGTTAGGAGGGAATAATGAGCAGTTCTTC. It codes for CASRGGLGGNNEQFF.

The V call is TRBV7-9, the J call TRBJ2-7; D is ambiguous. Germline V gene lookup returns CDR1 SEHNR and CDR2 FQNEAQ (reference sequence). The CDR3 has 12 residues. V was clipped by 2 bases and J by 7 bases, with 9 bases between them. The CDR3 reads CASSLMIGEQYF. In DNA form, the CDR3 reads TGTGCCAGCAGCTTAATGATAGGGGAGCAGTACTTC.

This clonotype was counted a single time. J is TRBJ2-1 and V is TRBV20-1; 7 bases line up with TRBD2. Trimming cost V 6 bases and J 4 bases; bases outside gene matches: 9. The CDR3 totals 14 residues. CDR1 is DFQATT, CDR2 SNEGSKA, per germline (reference sequence). CDR3 in DNA: TGCAGTGCCTACCCCCAGCGGGGATACAATGAGCAGTTCTTC. Protein product: CSAYPQRGYNEQFF.

The chain employs TRBV28 and TRBJ2-2, with TRBD2 matching 7 bases. With 3 bases clipped from V and 2 bases from J, the junction kept 6 bases outside the gene matches. The length of the CDR3 is 16 residues. Germline CDR1 reads MDHEN; CDR2 reads SYDVKM. As DNA, the CDR3 is TGTGCCAGCAGTTTCACCCTAGCGGTAAACACCGGGGAGCTGTTTTTT. Translated: CASSFTLAVNTGELFF.

The CDR3, as DNA: TGTGCCAGCAGCGTTAACGAAGCTTTCTTT. Encoded protein: CASSVNEAFF. The chain joins TRBV11-2 to TRBJ1-1; D ambiguous. The V end lost 5 bases, the J end lost 8 bases, and 6 bases lay between the germline ends. The germline CDR1 and CDR2 sequences are SGHAT and FQNNGV. The CDR3 loop spans 10 amino acids.

This sequence joins TRBV3-1 and TRBJ1-4; D remains ambiguous. V lost 5 bases and J 1 base, leaving 11 bases between the germline ends. The CDR3 consists of 15 residues. CDR1 is LGHDT and CDR2 is YNNKEL in the germline V gene (reference sequence). CDR3 in amino acids: CASSEGTQTNEKLFF. The CDR3 coding sequence is TGTGCCAGCAGCGAGGGAACCCAAACTAATGAAAAACTGTTTTTT.

This chain connects TRBV20-1 to TRBJ1-4, with unresolved D. The V end was cut by 0 bases, the J end by 4 bases, with 12 bases between. The germline gives CDR1 DFQATT, CDR2 SNEGSKA (reference sequence). The CDR3 sequence is 15 residues long. The CDR3 loop reads CSARDFMERNEKLFF. The CDR3 coding sequence is TGCAGTGCTAGAGATTTTATGGAGCGTAATGAAAAACTGTTTTTT.

The chain is built from TRBV6-2 or TRBV6-3 and TRBJ2-1, with D tentatively TRBD1 or TRBD2 (5 bases each). This CDR3 spans 15 amino acids. V shed 8 bases and J shed 4 bases, with 18 bases lying between them. Germline lookup yields CDR1 MNHEY and CDR2 SVGEGT. The CDR3 loop reads CASFTGAFSYNEQFF. The CDR3 DNA reads as TGTGCCAGCTTTACCGGGGCCTTTTCTTACAATGAGCAGTTCTTC.

The rearrangement links TRBV5-1 to TRBJ2-7; TRBD1 aligns across 7 bases. V was clipped by 4 bases and J by 3 bases; unmatched bases: 13. The CDR3 has 16 residues. CDR1 SGHRS and CDR2 YFSETQ come from the germline V gene. The CDR3 DNA sequence: TGCGCCAGCAGCCGGGCGTCGACAGGGATCATCTACGAGCAGTACTTC. Amino acid sequence: CASSRASTGIIYEQYF.

This clonotype was found a few times. This CDR3 is CSVEDQRAGGLPYEQYF. Here the CDR3 DNA reads TGCAGCGTTGAAGATCAACGGGCGGGGGGCCTCCCCTACGAGCAGTACTTC. The V call is TRBV29-1, the J call TRBJ2-7; 8 bases align to TRBD2. Germline trimming cut 0 bases from V and 2 bases from J; bases unmatched to any gene: 12. This CDR3 contains 17 residues. From germline, CDR1 is SQVTM and CDR2 ANQGSEA.

The V gene is TRBV20-1, the J gene TRBJ1-5; a possible D gene is TRBD1 (5 bases). The CDR3 sequence is 14 residues long. Looked up from germline, CDR1 is DFQATT and CDR2 is SNEGSKA (reference sequence). Trimming shortened V by 6 bases and J by 5 bases, and 17 bases separated the two germline ends. The DNA for the CDR3 is TGCAGTGCCGTCACCGGGACTGCCGATCAGCCCCAGCATTTT. As protein: CSAVTGTADQPQHF.

The chain combines TRBV6-2 or TRBV6-3 with TRBJ2-5; D possibly corresponds to TRBD1 (6 bases). The V gene's germline CDR1 is MNHEY and CDR2 SVGEGT. The germline V and J ends were trimmed by 5 bases and 7 bases, with 14 bases remaining between them. CDR3 length: 13 amino acids. In nucleotides, the CDR3 is TGTGCCAGCAGTGCGTGGGGGCGAGGGACCCAGTACTTC. Protein: CASSAWGRGTQYF.

This sequence joins TRBV29-1 and TRBJ2-5; TRBD2 matches 13 bases. The better agreement between TRBJ2-1 and the DNA end casts doubt on the J call. The CDR3 contains 16 residues. Germline CDR1 and CDR2: SQVTM and ANQGSEA. This CDR3 is CSVEDPELAGGDEQFF. The DNA for the CDR3 is TGCAGCGTTGAAGATCCGGAACTAGCGGGAGGGGATGAGCAGTTCTTC.

The rearrangement joins TRBV7-3 to TRBJ2-3; the D gene is possibly TRBD2 (6 bases). V lost 5 bases and J 3 bases, leaving 15 bases between the germline ends. The V gene's germline CDR1 is SGHTA and CDR2 FQGTGA. CDR3 length equals 15 residues. CDR3 coding DNA: TGTGCCAGCAGCCTCTATCGGGAGATAACAGATACGCAGTATTTT. This sequence encodes CASSLYREITDTQYF.

This chain joins TRBV19 and TRBJ2-5; 8 positions match TRBD2. The J call may be incorrect, as the DNA end agrees better with TRBJ2-1. Looked up from germline, CDR1 is LNHDA and CDR2 is SQIVND (reference sequence). The CDR3 sequence is 13 residues long. CDR3 sequence reads: CASSQWAGGEQFF. In DNA form, the CDR3 reads TGTGCCAGTAGTCAGTGGGCGGGGGGTGAGCAGTTCTTC.

This clonotype was seen more than once but under ten times. The J gene is TRBJ2-7, the V gene TRBV5-6, with TRBD2 matching over 8 bases. CDR3 length equals 17 residues. V trimming: 4 bases; J trimming: 0 bases; junction bases outside the gene matches: 12. CDR1 is SGHDT and CDR2 is YYEEEE in the germline V gene. Here the CDR3 DNA reads TGTGCCAGCAGCCTATACCCACTAGCGGCCAGCTCCTACGAGCAGTACTTC. It translates to CASSLYPLAASSYEQYF.

This clonotype was seen a few times. The chain recombines TRBV5-1 with TRBJ1-6; no reliable D call. V lost 0 bases and J 8 bases, leaving 12 bases between the germline ends. This CDR3 comprises 15 residues. The germline gives CDR1 SGHRS, CDR2 YFSETQ. The DNA for the CDR3 is TGCGCCAGCAGCTTGGTAGTAGGGTCCCATTCACCCCTCCACTTT. It yields the protein CASSLVVGSHSPLHF.

The chain is built from TRBV7-2 and TRBJ2-2; no firm D call. The germline V gene has CDR1 SGHTA and CDR2 FQGNSA. The CDR3 contains 14 residues. V gave up 1 base and J gave up 4 bases, with 7 bases separating them. The chain's CDR3 is CTSSLGIGTGELFF. DNA for the CDR3: TGTACCAGCAGCTTAGGAATTGGCACCGGGGAGCTGTTTTTT.